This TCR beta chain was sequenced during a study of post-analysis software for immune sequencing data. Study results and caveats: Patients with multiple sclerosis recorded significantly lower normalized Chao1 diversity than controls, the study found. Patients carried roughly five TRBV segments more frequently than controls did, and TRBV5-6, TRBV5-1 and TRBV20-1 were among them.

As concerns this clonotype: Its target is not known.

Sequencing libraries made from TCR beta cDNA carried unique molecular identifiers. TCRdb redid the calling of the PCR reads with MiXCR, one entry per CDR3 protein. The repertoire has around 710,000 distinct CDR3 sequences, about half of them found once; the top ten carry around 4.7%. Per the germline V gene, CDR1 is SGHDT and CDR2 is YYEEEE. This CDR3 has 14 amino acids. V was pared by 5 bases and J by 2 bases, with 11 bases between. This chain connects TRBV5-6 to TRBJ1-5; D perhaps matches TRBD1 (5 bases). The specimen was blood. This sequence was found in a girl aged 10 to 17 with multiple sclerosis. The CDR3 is CASRNWGGNQPQHF. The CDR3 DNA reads TGTGCCAGCAGAAATTGGGGGGGCAATCAGCCCCAGCATTTT.